Described below is a single TCR beta chain sequence and its context. Its antigen is unidentified. Germline values: CDR1 SNHLY, CDR2 FYNNEI. This CDR3 region has 13 residues. Trimming cost V 8 bases and J 4 bases; bases outside gene matches: 1. Free of recent acute infections or vaccinations, the donors were healthy HIV-negative adults. Deep-level running was used for the assay. In the source study's methods: ImmunoSEQ output lacked quality scores and full-length reads, limiting matched filtering. TCRdb's copy holds only in-frame clones and misses some; the assay was immunoSEQ multiplex PCR. The V and J calls and the clone size are those of that table, but D and trimming were determined from the DNA. The data show millions of clones, with just over 90% seen just once and 0.39% held by the top ten. This sample stems from a study of shared clonotypes between healthy human individuals. Overall study results and limits: Sequencing depth was expected to influence donor clonotype sharing.

The sequence derives from a man between 18 and 35 years old in good health. Some clones in this sample may be carry-over from other donors' samples. The sample was naive CD4+ T cells from PBMCs. Noted subset: CD45RA+ positively selected. The chain carries TRBV2 and TRBJ2-1; 11 positions agree with TRBD2. The CDR3 loop is CASLAGGYNEQFF. The CDR3 DNA reads TGTGCCAGCCTAGCGGGAGGTTACAATGAGCAGTTCTTC.